These 18 T cell receptor beta chains originate from one sample sequenced in a study of shared clonotypes between healthy human individuals. Sequencing used immunoSEQ multiplex PCR; TCRdb keeps in-frame clones, though not all of them. The profile shows a few hundred thousand clones, around 97% of them singletons. The sequencing input was naive CD4+ T cells sorted from blood. Subset specified: CD45RA+ positively selected. The receptor source for this set is a woman in her 30s in good health.

The chain is built from TRBV18 and TRBJ2-2, with TRBD2 matching 10 bases. This CDR3 is 16 amino acids long. The ends lost 3 bases at V and 5 bases at J; junction bases unmatched: 6. CDR1 and CDR2 from the germline V gene are KGHSH and LQKENI. The CDR3 DNA reads as TGTGCCAGCTCACCTTTAGGGACTAGCGCGACCGGGGAGCTGTTTTTT. Its translation: CASSPLGTSATGELFF.

The chain employs TRBV6-1 and TRBJ2-5; D possibly corresponds to TRBD2 (5 bases). V was cut by 2 bases and J by 5 bases, with 12 bases left in between. The CDR3 has 14 residues. Per germline, CDR1 MNHNS and CDR2 SASEGT. The CDR3 coding sequence is TGTGCCAGCAGTGAACTCGGGATGACGGAGACCCAGTACTTC. Protein: CASSELGMTETQYF.

The chain carries TRBV10-3 and TRBJ2-7, with 7 positions matching TRBD2. J gave up 6 bases and V 4 bases, and 15 bases lay outside the gene matches. This CDR3 is 16 amino acids long. Germline-derived CDR1 and CDR2 are ENHRY and SYGVKD. CDR3 coding DNA: TGTGCCATCAGTGTGGGCCATCGGGGGGAAGGTGGCGAGCAGTACTTC. This translates into CAISVGHRGEGGEQYF.

The rearrangement links TRBV5-4 to TRBJ1-3; tentative D call: TRBD1 (5 bases). Trimming took 4 bases from V and 4 from J, leaving 12 bases between them. Germline V gives CDR1 SGHNT, CDR2 YYREEE (reference sequence). The length of the CDR3 is 14 residues. For the CDR3, the DNA is TGTGCCAGCAGCGGGGACCCGGGCGGAAACACCATATATTTT. It codes for CASSGDPGGNTIYF. Looking up the rest from reference TRBV5-4 and TRBJ1-3 gives the full variable domain: ETGVTQSPTHLIKTRGQQVTLRCSSQSGHNTVSWYQQALGQGPQFIFQYYREEENGRGNFPPRFSGLQFPNYSSELNVNALELDDSALYLCASSGDPGGNTIYFGEGSWLTVV.

The chain is built from TRBV4-1 and TRBJ2-1, with D possibly TRBD2 on 6 matching bases. The V and J ends lost 6 bases and 9 bases respectively, with 21 bases between them. Germline V gene lookup returns CDR1 MGHRA and CDR2 YSYEKL. CDR3 length: 15 amino acids. The CDR3 is CASRAIGGISPEQFF. Written as DNA, the CDR3 is TGCGCCAGCAGGGCTATCGGCGGGATCTCTCCTGAGCAGTTCTTC.

The chain uses TRBV27 and TRBJ2-1; 10 nucleotides line up with TRBD2. V lost 3 bases to trimming and J lost 6 bases; unmatched junction nucleotides: 2. There are 14 residues in the CDR3. Germline loops: CDR1 MNHEY, CDR2 SMNVEV (reference sequence). The CDR3: CASSFGLAVNEQFF. The CDR3 DNA follows: TGTGCCAGCAGTTTTGGACTAGCGGTCAATGAGCAGTTCTTC.

A single count supports this clone. This chain joins TRBV27 and TRBJ1-2; 8 bases fit TRBD1. Trimming removed 5 bases from V and 3 bases from J; junction bases left unmatched: 14. This CDR3 spans 17 amino acids. In germline, CDR1 is MNHEY, CDR2 SMNVEV (reference sequence). In DNA form, the CDR3 reads TGTGCCAGCAGTCCCTGGACAGGGCGCTCACAGGACTATGGCTACACCTTC. It yields the protein CASSPWTGRSQDYGYTF.

Comment on this clone: The same CDR3 can be traced to other DNA sequences in this sample. This chain connects TRBV4-1 to TRBJ2-7; no clear D gene. Between the trimmed V and J ends, which lost 1 base and 0 bases, there was a span of 7 bases. The CDR3 contains 14 residues. Germline CDR1 and CDR2: MGHRA and YSYEKL. CDR3 DNA: TGCGCCAGCAGCCAAGTGGCTGACTCCTACGAGCAGTACTTC. This translates into CASSQVADSYEQYF.

The chain is built from TRBV6-5 and TRBJ2-7; no reliable D call. V lost 0 bases, J lost 2 bases, and 11 bases lay in between. This CDR3 has 15 residues. The germline V gene has CDR1 MNHEY and CDR2 SVGAGI. CDR3 region: CASSYSKWAAYEQYF. CDR3 nucleotide sequence: TGTGCCAGCAGTTACTCGAAATGGGCGGCCTACGAGCAGTACTTC.

V and J are TRBV4-2 and TRBJ2-3; 9 bases align to TRBD2. V dropped 0 bases and J dropped 1; count of bases not matched to a gene: 5. From germline, CDR1 is LGHNA and CDR2 YNFKEQ. The CDR3 extends over 17 amino acids. As DNA, the CDR3 is TGTGCCAGCAGCCAAGATCTCCGGACTAGCGGCACAGATACGCAGTATTTT. Amino acids: CASSQDLRTSGTDTQYF.

The J gene is TRBJ1-1, the V gene TRBV18, with 10 positions matching TRBD1. Per the germline V gene, CDR1 is KGHSH and CDR2 is LQKENI. V shed 3 bases, J shed 4 bases, and the junction held 5 bases outside the gene matches. The CDR3 is made up of 15 amino acids. The CDR3 bases are TGTGCCAGCTCACCGGGGACAGGGGACGGCACTGAAGCTTTCTTT. Translated, it gives CASSPGTGDGTEAFF. Variable domain in full (rest from reference TRBV18 and TRBJ1-1): NAGVMQNPRHLVRRRGQEARLRCSPMKGHSHVYWYRQLPEEGLKFMVYLQKENIIDESGMPKERFSAEFPKEGPSILRIQQVVRGDSAAYFCASSPGTGDGTEAFFGQGTRLTVV.

The J gene is TRBJ2-3, the V gene TRBV19; D perhaps matches TRBD1 (6 bases). The ends were cut back, 3 bases at V and 3 bases at J, with 13 bases in the middle. The CDR3 spans 15 residues. The germline V gene has CDR1 LNHDA and CDR2 SQIVND (reference sequence). In nucleotides, the CDR3 is TGTGCCAGTAGTATCCAACAGGGATGGACAGATACGCAGTATTTT. Protein: CASSIQQGWTDTQYF.

The rearrangement links TRBV29-1 to TRBJ1-4; D may be TRBD1 (6 bases). V dropped 4 bases and J dropped 0 bases, with 6 bases sitting between them. CDR3 length equals 13 residues. CDR1 and CDR2 from the germline V gene are SQVTM and ANQGSEA. In DNA, the CDR3 is TGCAGCGTTGGACAGGCAACTAATGAAAAACTGTTTTTT. Translated, it gives CSVGQATNEKLFF. Full variable domain (outside the CDR3, taken from reference TRBV29-1 and TRBJ1-4): SAVISQKPSRDICQRGTSLTIQCQVDSQVTMMFWYRQQPGQSLTLIATANQGSEATYESGFVIDKFPISRPNLTFSTLTVSNMSPEDSSIYLCSVGQATNEKLFFGSGTQLSVL.

This clone was seen just once. The rearrangement links TRBV6-1 to TRBJ1-5; D not resolved. CDR1 is MNHNS and CDR2 is SASEGT in the germline V gene. The CDR3 extends over 11 amino acids. The V end lost 3 bases, the J end lost 5 bases, and 2 bases lay between the germline ends. The CDR3 nucleotides are TGTGCCAGCAGTGATTATCAGCCCCAGCATTTT. This sequence encodes CASSDYQPQHF.

V is TRBV4-1 and J is TRBJ2-3; D unresolved. V lost 2 bases to trimming and J lost 6 bases, with 9 bases between them. The germline CDR1 and CDR2 sequences are MGHRA and YSYEKL. This CDR3 is 13 amino acids long. In DNA form, the CDR3 reads TGCGCCAGCAGCCAATTGCCGCCGGATACGCAGTATTTT. It codes for CASSQLPPDTQYF.

The V call is TRBV10-1, the J call TRBJ1-4, with a weak D call TRBD1 (5 bases). The CDR3 sequence is 14 residues long. Trimming shortened V by 4 bases and J by 5 bases, and 11 bases separated the two germline ends. CDR1 is WNHNN, CDR2 SYGVQD, per germline (reference sequence). The CDR3 loop is CASSVEGINEKLFF. The CDR3 DNA follows: TGCGCCAGCAGTGTCGAGGGGATAAATGAAAAACTGTTTTTT.

This chain uses TRBV9 with TRBJ2-5, with 8 bases aligning to TRBD1. V lost 2 bases and J lost 5; bases outside the gene matches: 8. CDR1 and CDR2 from the germline V gene are SGDLS and YYNGEE. The CDR3 spans 15 residues. The CDR3 here is CASSVNRGMSETQYF. Written as DNA, the CDR3 is TGTGCCAGCAGCGTTAACAGGGGGATGTCGGAGACCCAGTACTTC.

V and J are TRBV11-2 and TRBJ2-7; 9 bases match TRBD1. Per the germline V gene, CDR1 is SGHAT and CDR2 is FQNNGV. The CDR3 extends over 15 amino acids. The V gene end was trimmed by 3 bases and the J gene end by 6 bases; junction bases not matched to a gene: 9. The CDR3 sequence: CASSFAGTGIAEQYF. The CDR3 coding sequence is TGTGCCAGCAGCTTCGCCGGGACAGGGATAGCCGAGCAGTACTTC.